This TCR beta chain stems from a study of cytomegalovirus exposure and HLA in healthy donors (TCRdb year 2017). At the level of the whole study: In an earlier analysis of roughly 590 of the donors, about 260 Gb of sequence data and 117 million unique TCR beta sequences from roughly 200 million T cells were reported. On average, 235,054 unique TCR beta nucleotide sequences were sequenced per donor among 350 to 400 genotyped donors of the cohort, with roughly a sixth of those sequences being non-productive. Among the roughly 390 genotyped donors, around 81% belonged to the genetic ancestry cluster associated with self-reported Caucasian donors. Roughly 5 DR-DQ haplotypes were handled as single units for association and clustering because linkage in the cohort was strong. Every repertoire in the discovery cohort had been generated on one and the same sequencing platform. An early release that covered approximately 600 HLA-typed donors contained around 330 gigabases of sequencing data and 65 million to 100 million unique TCR sequences. In a later analysis, previously published TCR beta repertoires from more than 500 donors were re-analyzed and high-resolution HLA genotyping was added so that TCR occurrence patterns could be studied. Typing coverage varied by locus: roughly 620-640 donors for A, B, C, DRB1 and DQB1; roughly 500 for DQA1; approximately 610 for DPA1; some 470 for DPB1. HLA typing included class I and class II loci at four-digit resolution. In addition to the first cohort of 666 subjects, a separate validation cohort of approximately 130 different subjects was used. The study combined high-throughput TCR immunosequencing, statistical association of individual TCRs with disease status, and machine learning to predict cytomegalovirus infection status. The aim of the study was to test whether cataloging public T cell receptors could identify signatures of past pathogen exposure. In a later genetic analysis, genome-wide SNP genotypes for about three fifths of the roughly 670 donors were used, and that subset was treated as a discovery cohort. Donor age, sex, ethnicity and CMV serostatus were collected together with the repertoire data. Rather than drawing on any new phenotypic data, the later analysis identified candidate immune exposures from TCR beta sequences and the way those sequences occurred across donors. The T cell repertoires of several hundred subjects were profiled by immunosequencing and related to cytomegalovirus serostatus. To decide whether each TCR beta V gene segment behaved as functional or pseudogenic, an earlier analysis of some 600 of the donors relied on high-throughput TCR beta sequencing. General study outcomes and caveats: Correlated functional status among segregating V segments might be attributable to linkage disequilibrium, but an unknown experimental factor could not be ruled out. Roughly uniform sequencing depth across donors was assumed in presence/absence analyses, although this assumption may not hold. Several of the top co-occurrence clusters appeared to be linked to parvovirus B19, influenza, CMV and Epstein-Barr virus, according to a later analysis. An association between a missense DCLRE1C variant and V-gene and J-gene trimming of TCR beta chains was found in a later genetic analysis and replicated in an independent cohort. Some IMGT-functional V segments, including TRBV6-2 and TRBV6-3, could not be distinguished by the 87-base-pair reads and were therefore excluded. A further reported finding was that TCR beta sequences accurately predicted the HLA-A and HLA-B alleles for most subjects in the first cohort. In a later analysis, the rate of TCR association differed among HLA loci, with DRB1 alleles having the most associated TCRs and HLA-C alleles having the fewest. A total of some 180 TCR beta chains were listed by the study as associated with cytomegalovirus. Most CMV-associated TCR beta chains appeared to be HLA-restricted in a later analysis, and the HLA associations seemed to be driven largely by CMV exposure. A few of the identified cytomegalovirus-associated TCR beta chains were confirmed in vitro to be specific for cytomegalovirus antigens. Broadly in line with IMGT annotations, most TCR beta V segments showed up in productive rearrangements about 87% or about 30% of the time in an earlier analysis of around 600 of the donors. Over 15 rarely observed V segments, including chromosome 9 orphons, were excluded from the earlier analysis of about 600 of the donors because counts were too low. CMV serostatus was the only immune exposure information available for the cohort. Specific HLA alleles were associated with 15,000 to 20,000 TCR beta sequences at a false discovery rate of 0.05 in a later analysis. This cohort had only TCR beta chains sequenced, and the lack of alpha or paired-chain data limited which features could be detected. The sequencing pipeline was judged likely to have produced a cluster of highly shared sequence variants as a technical artifact. Cytomegalovirus status was reported to be diagnosed by the classifier with high specificity and sensitivity in both the original and validation cohorts. Compared with equally common non-associated chains, HLA-associated TCR beta chains in a later analysis were more clonally expanded and had lower generation probabilities. According to a later genetic analysis, donors in an Asian-associated ancestry cluster had fewer N-insertions in productive TCRs than the approximately 700-donor mean. According to the authors, the approach could potentially be generalized to other disease states and immunological phenotypes. When HLA alleles, especially DR and DQ, strongly co-occurred, attributing TCR associations to individual alleles was difficult. Because HLA typing was missing for some donors at each locus, association tests included only the typed subset. Across donors, most TCR sequences were observed very rarely, whereas some public TCRs were present in many individuals.

The library was prepared using the immunoSEQ multiplex PCR assay. For the multiplex PCR, a mixture combining 60 forward primers for TCR Vbeta segments and 13 reverse primers for TCR Jbeta segments was used. Amplification of the CDR3 region of rearranged TCR beta genes was performed with a multiplex PCR assay on genomic DNA. Amplified TCR beta libraries were sequenced as 87-base-pair reads on the Illumina HiSeq System. Under the source paper's analysis protocol: In a later analysis, tens of millions of unique TCR beta chains were counted across the 650 to 750 repertoires, and approximately 9.9 million of these chains were shared by at least two donors. Raw reads were error-corrected and collapsed into unique sequences by a nearest-neighbor algorithm in which closely related sequences were merged to remove PCR and sequencing errors. To assign V, D and J gene segments, CDR3 sequences were aligned to IMGT reference sequences. Each retained sequence needed at least a six-nucleotide match to both a V gene segment and a J gene segment. Rearrangements were called productive when the CDR3 lacked stop codons and stayed in frame with V and J; all others were non-productive. Following IMGT convention, CDR3 was defined as the stretch from the second conserved V-encoded cysteine up to the conserved J-encoded phenylalanine. In an earlier analysis of around 540 of the donors, sequences lacking an unambiguous match to a single V gene segment were excluded. An earlier analysis of fewer than 650 of the donors classified V segments as functional when productive rearrangements were above 56.7% and as segregating when the standard deviation between donors was above 5%. A statistical classification framework was built for diagnosing cytomegalovirus status from the catalog of TCR beta chain sequences. V and J gene assignment, in a later analysis, came from comparing TCR nucleotide sequences with IMGT/GENE-DB human TR gene sequences. The TCRdist pipeline was used in a later analysis to assign CDR3 sequences and most-parsimonious VDJ recombination scenarios. In a later analysis, each TCR beta chain was defined by its CDR3 amino acid sequence together with its V-gene family, and reads lacking a unique V-gene family were excluded. A later analysis removed several hundred highly shared, low-generation-probability nucleotide sequences to deal with suspected cross-contamination and a sequencing artifact. For each public chain, a later analysis derived a clonal expansion index from normalized ranks of inferred template counts within each repertoire. In a later analysis, generation probabilities were computed using a VDJ recombination model fitted to out-of-frame rearrangements, and the results were checked against IGoR. In a later analysis, TCR-TCR, TCR-HLA and TCR-CMV co-occurrence was scored with hypergeometric tests, and a repertoire-size bias correction was applied to TCR pairs. False discovery rates were estimated in a later analysis by permuting HLA or CMV assignments 20 times. In a later analysis, co-occurring TCRs were grouped using DBSCAN, and TCRdist sequence similarity was added for clustering within HLA-allele-positive subsets. Co-occurrence clustering excluded repertoires with fewer than 30,000 or more than 120,000 public chains, plus five with anomalous nucleotide sharing. In its TCRdb copy, this immuneACCESS table keeps in-frame sequences only and misses some clones. Where compared with another copy, unresolved V genes explain less than half of these, and the others have no known cause. Clone size and V and J calls were adopted from that table, with D and trimming inferred from the DNA. The sample data list 170,000 or so clones, and over 70% of these were observed just once. The ten largest clonotypes hold roughly 3.7% of the sample.

Including cysteine and phenylalanine, the CDR3 has 15 amino acids. Of the read, only the CDR3 DNA is kept; its 45 bases are in frame from base 1. Via the germline V gene, CDR1 is MNHEY and CDR2 SVGAGI. Trimming removed 6 bases from V and 2 bases from J, leaving 15 bases between the germline ends. Comments on this clone: Its antigen is not yet known. Within one base of it there is no much larger clone, and no base qualities were kept.

The cohort comprised approximately 700 healthy bone marrow donors. Cohort members were all nominally healthy when sampled, although unrecorded immune exposures were likely present. The donor tested CMV seropositive, placing the donor among the 289 seropositive members of the cohort. A peripheral blood sample was provided by each donor, and peripheral blood mononuclear cells were used for TCR beta sequencing. The Qiagen DNeasy Blood Extraction Kit was used to extract genomic DNA from the blood cell samples. The sample was PBMCs. The TCR sequence derives from a woman aged 60 to 75 in good health and CMV-seropositive. Recombination connected TRBV6-5 to TRBJ2-3, with the D gene too uncertain to name. The DNA sequence is given as TGTGCCAGCAGCCCGGCGGCAGCTATCACAGATACGCAGTATTTT. Its protein is CASSPAAAITDTQYF.